This TCR beta chain was identified during a study of radiation and T cells in renal cell carcinoma. Measured with immunoSEQ multiplex PCR; TCRdb has only the in-frame clones, and not every one. The sample gives roughly 100,000 clones, less than 90% of which show up once; 6.5% to 8.5% is in the top ten. Germline V gives CDR1 SGDLS, CDR2 YYNGEE. Trimming at V came to 0 bases and at J to 0 bases, leaving 8 bases not matched to a gene. This CDR3 is built from 17 residues. Time point described: baseline pretreatment blood. The sample's treatment: 15 Gy SBRT to primary tumor, nephrectomy 4 weeks later. The TCR sequence derives from a man aged 50-60 years with renal cell carcinoma. The V gene is TRBV9, the J gene TRBJ1-2; 7 bases are shared with TRBD1. Sequenced here: blood, sampled from a patient whose treatment included radiotherapy and nephrectomy. CDR3 DNA sequence: TGTGCCAGCAGCGTAGATCCAGGGGGGCACTCTAACTATGGCTACACCTTC. Residues: CASSVDPGGHSNYGYTF.